Listed below are T cell receptor beta chains from one sample, sequenced in a study of control samples from healthy donors and cancer patients. Sequenced by immunoSEQ multiplex PCR; TCRdb stores in-frame clones only, minus some. This sample carries about 150,000 clones, over 85% of them seen once, and the ten largest clones take under 2.5%. Input material: blood. Receptors were obtained from a man aged 50 to 60 in good health. Both conserved end residues are part of each CDR3. Fields, in order: V gene, D gene, clone size, J gene, CDR3 DNA, CDR3 protein. The D gene is left open where the match is weak. Not all rows give a size; the values are once, few, many and, for expanded clones, a class.

V: TRBV19; D: TRBD1; size: -; J: TRBJ1-1; DNA: TGTGCCAGTAGTATGGGACAGGGGTACACTGAAGCTTTCTTT; CDR3: CASSMGQGYTEAFF
V: TRBV27; D: -; size: -; J: TRBJ2-7; DNA: TGTGCCAGCAGTTCCCATCCAGCGACGAGGTACGAGCAGTACTTC; CDR3: CASSSHPATRYEQYF
V: TRBV6-1; D: -; size: once; J: TRBJ1-1; DNA: TGTGCCAGCAGTGAACGCATAGGGGGATTGGGCACTGAAGCTTTCTTT; CDR3: CASSERIGGLGTEAFF
V: TRBV6-6; D: -; size: -; J: TRBJ2-7; DNA: TGTGCCAGCAGTTACCAGAGGGGATCCTACGAGCAGTACTTC; CDR3: CASSYQRGSYEQYF
V: TRBV23-1; D: TRBD1; size: -; J: TRBJ1-3; DNA: TGCGCCAGCAGTCCGACGACTCCAGGGGGCGGAACTGGAAACACCATATATTTT; CDR3: CASSPTTPGGGTGNTIYF
V: TRBV9; D: -; size: -; J: TRBJ2-2; DNA: TGTGCCAGCAGCCCCCCCGGGGCCAACACCGGGGAGCTGTTTTTT; CDR3: CASSPPGANTGELFF
V: TRBV6-6; D: -; size: -; J: TRBJ2-7; DNA: TGTGCCAGCAGTTCGACGGGCGACTCCTACGAGCAGTACTTC; CDR3: CASSSTGDSYEQYF
V: TRBV9; D: TRBD2; size: -; J: TRBJ2-1; DNA: TGTGCCAGCAGCGTAGGGACTAGCGGGAGGGGAGCCTACAATGAGCAGTTCTTC; CDR3: CASSVGTSGRGAYNEQFF
V: TRBV9; D: -; size: -; J: TRBJ1-3; DNA: TGTGCCAGCAGCTCCCGTTGGGCCCCTGGAAACACCATATATTTT; CDR3: CASSSRWAPGNTIYF
V: TRBV6-2/TRBV6-3; D: -; size: -; J: TRBJ2-1; DNA: TGTGCCAGCAGTTACTTTGGGCTTATCAATGAGCAGTTCTTC; CDR3: CASSYFGLINEQFF
V: TRBV27; D: TRBD1; size: -; J: TRBJ2-1; DNA: TGTGCCAGCAGTTCAAGGACAGGGGCGGACAATGAGCAGTTCTTC; CDR3: CASSSRTGADNEQFF
V: TRBV10-2; D: -; size: -; J: TRBJ1-5; DNA: TGCGCCAGCAGTGAGCCCCATAGCAATCAGCCCCAGCATTTT; CDR3: CASSEPHSNQPQHF
V: TRBV7-9; D: -; size: once; J: TRBJ1-1; DNA: TGTGCCAGCAGCTTCGGAGGGAACACTGAAGCTTTCTTT; CDR3: CASSFGGNTEAFF
V: TRBV12-5; D: TRBD2; size: -; J: TRBJ2-7; DNA: TGTGCTAGTGGTTTGACCCTCCTAGCGGGAGGGAACTACGAGCAGTACTTC; CDR3: CASGLTLLAGGNYEQYF
V: TRBV7-8; D: TRBD1; size: -; J: TRBJ2-2; DNA: TGTGCCAGCAGCAATAGGACAGGGGGCCGCACCGGGGAGCTGTTTTTT; CDR3: CASSNRTGGRTGELFF
V: TRBV6-5; D: -; size: -; J: TRBJ1-1; DNA: TGTGCCAGCAGCGTCTCTGGAGGGATGAACACTGAAGCTTTCTTT; CDR3: CASSVSGGMNTEAFF
V: TRBV9; D: TRBD2; size: once; J: TRBJ2-5; DNA: TGTGCCAGCAGCGTAGGGGGTAGCGGGAGGGCCTGGGAGACCCAGTACTTC; CDR3: CASSVGGSGRAWETQYF
V: TRBV9; D: -; size: -; J: TRBJ2-3; DNA: TGTGCCAGCAGCGCTAAAGCTCGCACAGATACGCAGTATTTT; CDR3: CASSAKARTDTQYF
V: TRBV11-2; D: -; size: -; J: TRBJ2-1; DNA: TGTGCCAGCAGCTACCGGACTACCTACAATGAGCAGTTCTTC; CDR3: CASSYRTTYNEQFF
V: TRBV19; D: -; size: -; J: TRBJ2-3; DNA: TGTGCCAGTATGCTGTCAGACACAGATACGCAGTATTTT; CDR3: CASMLSDTDTQYF
V: TRBV7-6; D: -; size: -; J: TRBJ2-7; DNA: TGTGCCAGCAGCTTAGCCGAAGGCTCCTACGAGCAGTACTTC; CDR3: CASSLAEGSYEQYF
V: TRBV9; D: TRBD1; size: -; J: TRBJ2-7; DNA: TGTGCCAGCAGCGCCGGACAGGGGGCTATCTACGAGCAGTACTTC; CDR3: CASSAGQGAIYEQYF